The sequence of this T cell receptor beta chain was determined in a study of blood T cell repertoires in COVID-19. Study overall: Some COVID-19 samples were acute and others convalescent; all came from the United States, Italy and Spain. The analysed material was cDNA or gDNA that came from T cells, B-cell-depleted T cells, or PBMCs.

This clone was picked up many times. This CDR3 contains 13 residues. The V gene's germline CDR1 is SGHDT and CDR2 YYEEEE. V shed 5 bases and J shed 4 bases, with 12 bases lying between them. As originally analysed: Reference gene primer amplification gave estimated nucleated cell counts. Sequenced by immunoSEQ multiplex PCR; TCRdb stores in-frame clones only, minus some. V and J calls and clone size are copied from that table; D and trimming were computed from the DNA. The table has approximately 45,000 clones, roughly 68% seen once. Sequenced input: peripheral blood. The rearrangement links TRBV5-6 to TRBJ1-2; D is perhaps TRBD1 (6 bases). The clonotype comes from a man aged 80 or over with acute or convalescent COVID-19. CDR3: CASSSGQAYGYTF. The DNA for the CDR3 is TGTGCCAGCAGTTCGGGACAAGCCTATGGCTACACCTTC.